This T cell receptor beta chain was captured by sequencing in a study of CD8+ T cells in alopecia areata. Overall study context: C3H/HeJ graft donors with spontaneous alopecia, aged roughly 6-13 months, supplied skin that was transplanted onto female C3H/HeJ mice aged 7-10 weeks. Study results and limitations: Lesional scalp, especially alopecia totalis/universalis, showed higher clonality than normal scalp.

cDNA serving as the sequencing template came from extracted, reverse transcribed RNA. The repertoire was sequenced with immunoSEQ multiplex PCR; TCRdb's copy has only in-frame clones and lacks some. This repertoire holds 290,000 or so clones, and none appear only once. Germline assignment: CDR1 FNHDT and CDR2 SITEND (reference sequence). The CDR3 is made up of 13 amino acids. Remarks on this clone: Its antigen is currently unknown. Mouse names are used for the genes. The observed sequence ends 4 residues before the CDR3 terminus, with the missing tail filled in from the germline J gene.

On the basis of CD4, CD8alpha, NKG2D, NKG2ACE and other markers, pooled cutaneous lymph node cells were sorted. The receptor comes from a C3H/HeJ mouse with alopecia areata. Strain haplotype at MHC: H2-k. The chain carries TRBV19 and TRBJ1-2; D is undetermined. Input material: CD4+ T cells sorted from a lymph node. The chain's CDR3 is CASSIGDGSDYTF. The part of the CDR3 DNA that was read is TGTGCCAGCAGTATAGGGGATGGGTCC.